The sequence of this T cell receptor beta chain was determined in a study of blood T cell repertoires in COVID-19. Study as a whole: PBMCs, B-cell-depleted T cells, or T cells were the source of the cDNA or gDNA that made up the material.

Authors' data handling: Reference gene primers were amplified, and this amplification served to estimate nucleated cell counts. Method: immunoSEQ multiplex PCR; TCRdb's copy keeps in-frame clones and lacks some. The D gene and trimming were derived from the DNA, and the V and J assignments and clone size from that table. Of some 99,000 clones in the sample, roughly 90% were seen once. Seattle patients were enrolled while actively infected and followed longitudinally. CDR3 length equals 15 residues. Trimming left V 1 base short and J 1 base short, with 10 bases between. Germline CDR1 reads MGHRA; CDR2 reads YSYEKL.

Sequencing input: peripheral blood. The receptor was derived from a human donor with COVID-19, enrolled during active disease. The donor label of this sample is uncertain. The J gene is TRBJ2-5, the V gene TRBV4-1; a weak D match, TRBD2 (5 bases). CDR3 nucleotides: TGCGCCAGCAGCCAAGTAAATGGAGGCCAAGAGACCCAGTACTTC. Its translation is CASSQVNGGQETQYF.